Shown below are 9 T cell receptor beta chains from a single sample sequenced in a study of shared clonotypes between healthy human individuals. Naive CD8 cells were CD45RO-negative, positively selected for CCR7, excluding terminally differentiated effector memory CD45RA+ cells. TCRdb's copy holds only in-frame clones and misses some; the assay was immunoSEQ multiplex PCR. Of about 2.1 million clones listed, 93% are singletons. Specimen: naive CD8+ T cells from PBMCs. The origin of the receptors is a man younger than 30 in good health. Some clones in this sample may be carry-over from other donors' samples.

This chain uses TRBV5-4 with TRBJ2-4; the D gene is possibly TRBD2 (5 bases). This CDR3 has 16 residues. Between the trimmed V and J ends, which lost 3 bases and 3 bases, there was a span of 16 bases. The germline CDR1 and CDR2 sequences are SGHNT and YYREEE (reference sequence). CDR3 amino acids: CASSWEPERYKNIQYF. In nucleotides, the CDR3 is TGTGCCAGCAGCTGGGAGCCGGAGAGATACAAAAACATTCAGTACTTC. Looking up the rest from reference TRBV5-4 and TRBJ2-4 gives the full variable domain: ETGVTQSPTHLIKTRGQQVTLRCSSQSGHNTVSWYQQALGQGPQFIFQYYREEENGRGNFPPRFSGLQFPNYSSELNVNALELDDSALYLCASSWEPERYKNIQYFGAGTRLSVL.

Regarding this clone: Additional DNA sequences in this sample encode the identical CDR3. The chain couples TRBV11-2 to TRBJ2-2, with D hard to call. In germline, CDR1 is SGHAT, CDR2 FQNNGV. V was shortened by 5 bases and J by 2 bases, with 6 bases between the two germline ends. CDR3 size: 13 residues. The CDR3 region has the DNA TGTGCCAGCAGCCTAGTAAACACCGGGGAGCTGTTTTTT. As protein: CASSLVNTGELFF.

The rearrangement links TRBV5-6 to TRBJ2-1; 10 bases match TRBD1. From germline, CDR1 is SGHDT and CDR2 YYEEEE. The V and J ends lost 2 bases and 6 bases, in that order; junction bases with no gene match: 11. The CDR3 is 17 residues long. CDR3 loop: CASSLLSGTGAINEQFF. CDR3 DNA: TGTGCCAGCAGCTTACTCTCCGGGACAGGGGCTATCAATGAGCAGTTCTTC.

The CDR3 is CASSYLGTAYSNQPQHF. CDR3 coding DNA: TGTGCCAGCAGCTATTTAGGGACGGCATATAGCAATCAGCCCCAGCATTTT. The J gene is TRBJ1-5, the V gene TRBV7-8; possible D gene TRBD1, 5 bases. The germline V and J ends were trimmed by 4 bases and 0 bases, with 16 bases remaining between them. Germline V CDR1 and CDR2: SGHVS, FQNEAQ. The length of the CDR3 is 17 residues.

Of note for this clone: One end of the junction does not line up with germline, which may come from a read error. The chain carries TRBV5-1 and TRBJ2-7; D might be TRBD1 or TRBD2, each matching 5 bases. CDR1 SGHRS and CDR2 YFSETQ come from the germline V gene. This CDR3 spans 11 amino acids. Written as DNA, the CDR3 is TGCGCCAGCCCCAGGGAGTTAGCCGCTGGCTTC. It translates to CASPRELAAGF.

The V and J genes are TRBV7-2 and TRBJ2-3; D unclear. The germline V gene encodes CDR1 SGHTA and CDR2 FQGNSA. With 4 bases removed from V and 3 bases from J, the gap between germline ends came to 2 bases. This CDR3 has 11 amino acids. The CDR3 coding sequence is TGTGCCAGCAGCTGGACAGATACGCAGTATTTT. Protein: CASSWTDTQYF.

With respect to this clone: In the same sample, other DNA sequences code for this CDR3. The rearrangement uses TRBV28 and TRBJ2-7, with 10 bases that match TRBD1. The CDR3 length is 14 residues. The V segment lost 5 bases and the J segment 3 bases; nucleotides outside the gene matches: 4. Germline CDR1 reads MDHEN; CDR2 reads SYDVKM. The CDR3 nucleotides are TGTGCCAGCAGTCCCCGGACAGGGGGCTACGAGCAGTACTTC. It specifies CASSPRTGGYEQYF. The full variable domain, with the rest looked up from reference TRBV28 and TRBJ2-7, is DVKVTQSSRYLVKRTGEKVFLECVQDMDHENMFWYRQDPGLGLRLIYFSYDVKMKEKGDIPEGYSVSREKKERFSLILESASTNQTSMYLCASSPRTGGYEQYFGPGTRLTVT.

This chain links TRBV19 with TRBJ2-7; 9 nucleotides align to TRBD1. The germline CDR1 and CDR2 sequences are LNHDA and SQIVND (reference sequence). This CDR3 has 15 residues. The V gene end was trimmed by 5 bases and the J gene end by 4 bases; junction bases not matched to a gene: 9. This chain's CDR3 is CASSPGQGHLYEQYF. CDR3 in DNA: TGTGCCAGTAGTCCGGGACAGGGCCATCTTTACGAGCAGTACTTC.

The rearrangement links TRBV4-1 to TRBJ2-5; 7 bases agree with TRBD1. The J segment lost 5 bases and the V segment lost 0 bases, leaving 9 bases of the junction unmatched. The CDR3 length is 16 residues. Germline assignment: CDR1 MGHRA and CDR2 YSYEKL. CDR3 residues: CASSQDRLGGRETQYF. The DNA for the CDR3 is TGCGCCAGCAGCCAAGATAGATTAGGGGGCCGGGAGACCCAGTACTTC.